This TCR beta chain stems from a study of cytomegalovirus exposure and HLA in healthy donors. On the study more broadly: Early on, a data release was issued that held 80 million or so unique TCRs from HLA-typed donors.

As to this clone: Antigen unknown.

Study results and limitations: Sequencing likely generated an artifact that appeared as a cluster of highly shared sequence variants.

From germline, CDR1 is MNHEY and CDR2 SVGAGI. This CDR3 contains 15 residues. Trimming at V came to 0 bases and at J to 0 bases, leaving 1 base not matched to a gene. The PCR was carried out with 60 Vbeta primers and 13 Jbeta primers. Data came from immunoSEQ multiplex PCR; TCRdb stores just in-frame clones and leaves some out. The top ten hold around 4% of the sample, which has about 130,000 clones, about two thirds seen once. This TCR was sampled from a man in his thirties or forties in good health and CMV-seronegative. The V and J genes are TRBV6-5 and TRBJ1-1; the match to TRBD1 covers 7 bases. The sample was PBMCs. CDR3 protein: CASSYSGTVNTEAFF. The CDR3 nucleotides are TGTGCCAGCAGTTACTCAGGGACAGTGAACACTGAAGCTTTCTTT.